The rows below give T cell receptor beta chains drawn from one sample of a study of cytomegalovirus exposure and HLA in healthy donors. Generated by immunoSEQ multiplex PCR, the TCRdb table keeps only in-frame clones and is missing some. The sample consists of 200,000 to 250,000 clones, 65% to 75% of them appearing once. The source material was PBMCs. All receptors derive from a woman in her twenties or thirties in good health and CMV-seronegative. CDR3s include the opening cysteine and the closing phenylalanine or tryptophan. D genes are given only for firm matches. Clone size is shown for a subset of rows, as once, few, many or a class of expanded clone.

D gene: TRBD1; J gene: TRBJ2-7; V gene: TRBV6-1; clone size: NA; CDR3 DNA: TGTGCCAGCATCGGGACAGGCTCCTACGAGCAGTACTTC; CDR3 protein: CASIGTGSYEQYF
D gene: TRBD1; J gene: TRBJ2-6; V gene: TRBV2; clone size: NA; CDR3 DNA: TGTGCCACAGGACAGGGGGCGCTTGGGGCCAACGTCCTGACTTTC; CDR3 protein: CATGQGALGANVLTF
D gene: TRBD1; J gene: TRBJ2-1; V gene: TRBV14; clone size: NA; CDR3 DNA: TGTGCCAGCAGCCGGGACAGGGGGAAGAATGAGCAGTTCTTC; CDR3 protein: CASSRDRGKNEQFF
D gene: NA; J gene: TRBJ2-1; V gene: TRBV5-1; clone size: few; CDR3 DNA: TGCGCCAGCAGCTTGGGCGGGCCGTACAATGAGCAGTTCTTC; CDR3 protein: CASSLGGPYNEQFF
D gene: TRBD1; J gene: TRBJ1-1; V gene: TRBV29-1; clone size: NA; CDR3 DNA: TGCAGCGTTTCGGACAGGGACCGAACATATGAAGCTTTCTTT; CDR3 protein: CSVSDRDRTYEAFF
D gene: NA; J gene: TRBJ1-1; V gene: TRBV6-5; clone size: NA; CDR3 DNA: TGTGCCAGCAGTGAGGACACTGAAGCTTTCTTT; CDR3 protein: CASSEDTEAFF
D gene: NA; J gene: TRBJ1-5; V gene: TRBV6-1; clone size: NA; CDR3 DNA: TGTGCCAGCAGTGAATGGGAACAGGGCAATCAGCCCCAGCATTTT; CDR3 protein: CASSEWEQGNQPQHF
D gene: NA; J gene: TRBJ2-7; V gene: TRBV19; clone size: NA; CDR3 DNA: TGTGCCAGTAGTATAAGAGATTCGGCCTACGAGCAGTACTTC; CDR3 protein: CASSIRDSAYEQYF
D gene: TRBD1; J gene: TRBJ1-1; V gene: TRBV19; clone size: NA; CDR3 DNA: TGTGCCAGTAGTAACGACAGGGTGGGCACTGAAGCTTTCTTT; CDR3 protein: CASSNDRVGTEAFF
D gene: NA; J gene: TRBJ2-3; V gene: TRBV6-5; clone size: NA; CDR3 DNA: TGTGCCAGCAGTTCCCCACGGAGTAATACGCAGTATTTT; CDR3 protein: CASSSPRSNTQYF
D gene: TRBD1; J gene: TRBJ1-1; V gene: TRBV6-5; clone size: NA; CDR3 DNA: TGTGCCAGCAGTACGGGGACAGGGCGTCTTGAAGCTTTCTTT; CDR3 protein: CASSTGTGRLEAFF
D gene: TRBD1; J gene: TRBJ2-7; V gene: TRBV7-8; clone size: NA; CDR3 DNA: TGTGCCAGCAGCCCGGGACAGCTCTACGAGCAGTACTTC; CDR3 protein: CASSPGQLYEQYF
D gene: NA; J gene: TRBJ1-6; V gene: TRBV6-1; clone size: NA; CDR3 DNA: TGTGCCAGCAGTGCGTCCTTATTACCCCTCCACTTT; CDR3 protein: CASSASLLPLHF
D gene: NA; J gene: TRBJ1-5; V gene: TRBV2; clone size: NA; CDR3 DNA: TGTGCCAGCAGCCAGGAGGGTAGCAATCAGCCCCAGCATTTT; CDR3 protein: CASSQEGSNQPQHF
D gene: TRBD2; J gene: TRBJ2-1; V gene: TRBV30; clone size: NA; CDR3 DNA: TGTGCCTGGAGTGGCGACCTCTTTAGCGGGAGGGGGAATGAGCAGTTCTTC; CDR3 protein: CAWSGDLFSGRGNEQFF
D gene: NA; J gene: TRBJ1-6; V gene: TRBV7-8; clone size: NA; CDR3 DNA: TGTGACAGCAGCTTTGGGACTTCTAGCTCCTATAATTCACCCCTCCACTTT; CDR3 protein: CDSSFGTSSSYNSPLHF
D gene: TRBD1; J gene: TRBJ2-7; V gene: TRBV9; clone size: NA; CDR3 DNA: TGTGCCAGCAGCGTAGCCGTGACAGGGACGGTCTACGAGCAGTACTTC; CDR3 protein: CASSVAVTGTVYEQYF
D gene: NA; J gene: TRBJ2-3; V gene: TRBV9; clone size: NA; CDR3 DNA: TGTGCCAGCAGCGTTTCACCTATCACAGATACGCAGTATTTT; CDR3 protein: CASSVSPITDTQYF
D gene: TRBD2; J gene: TRBJ2-1; V gene: TRBV6-5; clone size: NA; CDR3 DNA: TGTGCCAGCGCCGCGGGGGGGAACAATGAGCAGTTCTTC; CDR3 protein: CASAAGGNNEQFF
D gene: TRBD1; J gene: TRBJ1-5; V gene: TRBV5-4; clone size: NA; CDR3 DNA: TGTGCCAGCAGCCGGGACAGAGATCAGCCCCAGCATTTT; CDR3 protein: CASSRDRDQPQHF
D gene: TRBD1; J gene: TRBJ1-2; V gene: TRBV27; clone size: few; CDR3 DNA: TGTGTCAGCAGTCTCTCGCCCGGGACAGGGTCCAAGATGGGCTACACCTTC; CDR3 protein: CVSSLSPGTGSKMGYTF
D gene: TRBD2; J gene: TRBJ2-2; V gene: TRBV4-2; clone size: NA; CDR3 DNA: TGTGCCAGCAGCCCAGGGGTAGCGGGGGAGAACACCGGGGAGCTGTTTTTT; CDR3 protein: CASSPGVAGENTGELFF
D gene: TRBD1; J gene: TRBJ2-3; V gene: TRBV11-2; clone size: few; CDR3 DNA: TGTGCCAGCAACAGGGGGGACTTCCTTGGGGATACGCAGTATTTT; CDR3 protein: CASNRGDFLGDTQYF
D gene: NA; J gene: TRBJ2-3; V gene: TRBV7-9; clone size: NA; CDR3 DNA: TGTGTCAGCAGCTTAGATCGGCAGGGTGTGATAACAGATACGCAGTATTTT; CDR3 protein: CVSSLDRQGVITDTQYF
D gene: NA; J gene: TRBJ2-2; V gene: TRBV10-1; clone size: NA; CDR3 DNA: TGCGCCAGCGGGAGCGAGGGTAGCACCGGGGAGCTGTTTTTT; CDR3 protein: CASGSEGSTGELFF
D gene: NA; J gene: TRBJ1-2; V gene: TRBV30; clone size: NA; CDR3 DNA: TGTGCCTGGAGGCCTGAGGCAGGGGTCGGCTATGGCTACACCTTC; CDR3 protein: CAWRPEAGVGYGYTF
D gene: NA; J gene: TRBJ2-3; V gene: TRBV5-6; clone size: NA; CDR3 DNA: TGTGCCAGCAGCCTCACGCAGGGGAGCACAGATACGCAGTATTTT; CDR3 protein: CASSLTQGSTDTQYF
D gene: TRBD1; J gene: TRBJ1-4; V gene: TRBV30; clone size: NA; CDR3 DNA: TGTGCCTGGAGTCTAAGCGCCGGGACAGGGGCCGAAAAACTGTTTTTT; CDR3 protein: CAWSLSAGTGAEKLFF
D gene: NA; J gene: TRBJ2-1; V gene: TRBV7-3; clone size: NA; CDR3 DNA: TGTTCCAGCAGCTTACATCTGGGGGCCGCCTACAATGAGCAGTTCTTC; CDR3 protein: CSSSLHLGAAYNEQFF
D gene: TRBD2; J gene: TRBJ2-7; V gene: TRBV18; clone size: NA; CDR3 DNA: TGTGCCAGCACTCAACTAGCGGGGGGGCCCTACGAGCAGTACTTC; CDR3 protein: CASTQLAGGPYEQYF
D gene: NA; J gene: TRBJ2-1; V gene: TRBV5-4; clone size: NA; CDR3 DNA: TGTGCCAGCAGCTTGGCCACTAGTCATGGTGAGCAGTTCTTC; CDR3 protein: CASSLATSHGEQFF
D gene: TRBD1; J gene: TRBJ1-2; V gene: TRBV6-1; clone size: few; CDR3 DNA: TGTGCCAGCAGTGACCCGGGACAGGGTGGCTACACCTTC; CDR3 protein: CASSDPGQGGYTF
D gene: NA; J gene: TRBJ2-7; V gene: TRBV21-1; clone size: NA; CDR3 DNA: TGTGCCAGCAGCTGTCCGGGCGGGGTAAGGTCCTACGAGCAGTACTTC; CDR3 protein: CASSCPGGVRSYEQYF
D gene: TRBD1; J gene: TRBJ1-3; V gene: TRBV5-1; clone size: NA; CDR3 DNA: TGCGCCAGCAGCTCGGGACAGAGCTCTGGAAACACCATATATTTT; CDR3 protein: CASSSGQSSGNTIYF
D gene: NA; J gene: TRBJ2-5; V gene: TRBV11-3; clone size: NA; CDR3 DNA: TGTGCCAGCAGCTACCCGGGGCGGGGCGACACTCAAGAGACCCAGTACTTC; CDR3 protein: CASSYPGRGDTQETQYF
D gene: TRBD1; J gene: TRBJ1-6; V gene: TRBV6-1; clone size: NA; CDR3 DNA: TGTGCCAGCAGTGCGGGACAGGGGGGAGGTAGTAATTCACCCCTCCACTTT; CDR3 protein: CASSAGQGGGSNSPLHF
D gene: TRBD2; J gene: TRBJ2-1; V gene: TRBV30; clone size: NA; CDR3 DNA: TGTGCCTGGTCCCAATCCGGGACTAGCGGGGCGACCTTCTTC; CDR3 protein: CAWSQSGTSGATFF
D gene: TRBD1; J gene: TRBJ1-2; V gene: TRBV29-1; clone size: NA; CDR3 DNA: TGCAGCGTTGAAGTGTTGGACAGGGAGGATGGCTACACCTTC; CDR3 protein: CSVEVLDREDGYTF
D gene: TRBD2; J gene: TRBJ2-5; V gene: TRBV9; clone size: NA; CDR3 DNA: TGTGCCAGCAGCCGTAGCGGGGGATCCCAAGAGACCCAGTACTTC; CDR3 protein: CASSRSGGSQETQYF
D gene: TRBD1; J gene: TRBJ2-5; V gene: TRBV6-5; clone size: once; CDR3 DNA: TGTGCCAGCAGTTACCTGACAGGGAGAGAGACCCAGTACTTC; CDR3 protein: CASSYLTGRETQYF
D gene: TRBD2; J gene: TRBJ2-7; V gene: TRBV6-5; clone size: NA; CDR3 DNA: TGTGCCAGCAGTGAAGCGGGAACCTACGAGCAGTACTTC; CDR3 protein: CASSEAGTYEQYF
D gene: NA; J gene: TRBJ2-7; V gene: TRBV19; clone size: NA; CDR3 DNA: TGTGCCAGTAAACCGGGACTTTCCTACGAGCAGTACTTC; CDR3 protein: CASKPGLSYEQYF